The text below deals with one T cell receptor (beta chain). Germline V gives CDR1 MDHEN, CDR2 SYDVKM. The CDR3 totals 19 residues. J was trimmed by 1 base and V by 3 bases; bases with no gene match: 9. The data are from a study of blood T cell repertoires in COVID-19. The assay was immunoSEQ multiplex PCR, and TCRdb's table has in-frame clones only and misses some. The sample records some 140,000 clones, roughly 84% being singletons. Material for sequencing was PBMCs or T cells enriched from blood (not recorded which). This chain links TRBV28 with TRBJ2-1; 13 bases line up with TRBD2. The TCR comes from a man aged 35-49 years with acute COVID-19. For the CDR3, the DNA is TGTGCCAGCAGTTTGCCATCGGGACTAGCGGGAACTTCCTACAATGAGCAGTTCTTC. Translating it yields CASSLPSGLAGTSYNEQFF.